A single sample gave rise to the 4 T cell receptor beta chains below, sequenced in a study of T cell changes during pregnancy in multiple sclerosis. Assay used: immunoSEQ multiplex PCR; TCRdb lists only in-frame clones, some missing. The repertoire includes approximately 79,000 clones, roughly 95% of them detected once, and approximately 0.71% sits in the top ten. Sequencing used peripheral blood, obtained in the second trimester of pregnancy. The source of these receptors is a female donor in good health, enrolled as a control in a pregnancy study.

This chain joins TRBV6-5 and TRBJ1-2; D is ambiguous. Germline CDR1 and CDR2: MNHEY and SVGAGI. The V gene lost 6 bases and the J gene lost 4 bases, with 15 bases spanning the gap. The CDR3 runs to 14 residues. CDR3 region: CASSSPGESYGYTF. The CDR3 DNA follows: TGTGCCAGCAGCTCTCCCGGGGAGTCCTATGGCTACACCTTC.

This clone was seen just once. This sequence joins TRBV9 and TRBJ1-4; D is ambiguous. Germline values: CDR1 SGDLS, CDR2 YYNGEE. The CDR3 has 14 residues. The V end was cut by 0 bases, the J end by 6 bases, with 9 bases between. CDR3 loop: CASSVGRKDEKLFF. The CDR3 DNA is TGTGCCAGCAGCGTAGGGAGGAAGGATGAAAAACTGTTTTTT.

The V and J genes are TRBV7-2 and TRBJ1-2; the match to TRBD1 covers 9 bases. Germline loops: CDR1 SGHTA, CDR2 FQGNSA. There are 19 residues in the CDR3. The V and J ends lost 3 bases and 5 bases, in that order; junction bases with no gene match: 19. The CDR3 loop is CASSFTGGASFGSAYGYTF. CDR3 coding DNA: TGTGCCAGCAGCTTTACAGGGGGCGCATCTTTCGGTTCTGCGTATGGCTACACCTTC.

The chain is built from TRBV4-3 and TRBJ2-7; D unresolved. The CDR3 extends over 13 amino acids. Between the trimmed V and J ends, which lost 0 bases and 3 bases, there was a span of 6 bases. In germline, CDR1 is LGHNA, CDR2 YSLEER. CDR3 residues: CASSQDRYYEQYF. CDR3 nucleotide sequence: TGCGCCAGCAGCCAAGACAGATACTACGAGCAGTACTTC.